The 10 T cell receptor beta chains below all came from one sample that was sequenced in a study of identical twins. TCRdb ran MiXCR on the 5' RACE reads and lists one entry per CDR3 protein. The top ten clones hold 6% to 8.5% of a sample with under 350,000 distinct CDR3 sequences, more than 8% of them seen once. These data were likewise used in another study, on yellow fever vaccine responses in identical twins.

Sequences were obtained from CD8+ T cells sorted from blood. The receptors were sampled from a woman between 18 and 29 years old in good health.

The chain is built from TRBV19 and TRBJ2-1; D is unresolved. This CDR3 contains 14 residues. Germline assignment: CDR1 LNHDA and CDR2 SQIVND (reference sequence). V was clipped by 3 bases and J by 3 bases, with 9 bases between them. CDR3 coding DNA: TGTGCCAGTAGTATGGCTAGTTTCTACAATGAGCAGTTCTTC. Protein product: CASSMASFYNEQFF.

The sample holds a few counts of this clonotype. The chain is built from TRBV7-6 and TRBJ2-7, with 8 nucleotides matching TRBD2. Germline V gives CDR1 SGHVS, CDR2 FNYEAQ. V was clipped by 5 bases and J by 5 bases; unmatched bases: 8. The CDR3 spans 14 residues. In DNA form, the CDR3 reads TGTGCCAGCAGCAGCAGCGGGGGAGGCGACGAGCAGTACTTC. Amino acids: CASSSSGGGDEQYF.

The table lists this clonotype with a few counts. This chain links TRBV7-9 with TRBJ2-7, with 8 nucleotides matching TRBD1. Germline V gives CDR1 SEHNR, CDR2 FQNEAQ (reference sequence). CDR3 size: 16 residues. Unmatched junction bases numbered 11, after V lost 1 base and J lost 6 bases. For the CDR3, the DNA is TGTGCCAGCAGCTTAGGGACCGGACAGGGATCGTTCGAGCAGTACTTC. Translated, it gives CASSLGTGQGSFEQYF.

This clonotype was recorded many times. This chain uses TRBV21-1 with TRBJ2-2; the table calls TRBD2, which could not be checked here. TRBV21-1 is a known pseudogene. CDR3 length: 17 amino acids. The CDR3 sequence is CASSARSPSAETGELFF. Written as DNA, the CDR3 is TGTGCCAGCAGCGCCCGAAGTCCTAGCGCAGAAACCGGGGAGCTGTTTTTT.

This rearrangement joins TRBV12-3 or TRBV12-4 to TRBJ2-7, with TRBD2 matching 7 bases. With 8 bases clipped from V and 5 bases from J, the junction kept 6 bases outside the gene matches. There are 12 residues in the CDR3. The chain's CDR3 is CASCPGGHEQYF. The CDR3 bases are TGTGCCAGCTGCCCGGGGGGTCACGAGCAGTACTTC.

J is TRBJ2-3 and V is TRBV7-9; 9 bases line up with TRBD2. The CDR3 runs 16 residues. Trimming cost V 5 bases and J 4 bases; bases outside gene matches: 10. Germline V gene sequence: CDR1 SEHNR, CDR2 FQNEAQ (reference sequence). The DNA for the CDR3 is TGTGCCAGCAGCCGAAGCGGGGGGCCCGGCCCAGATACGCAGTATTTT. Translation: CASSRSGGPGPDTQYF.

A few counts support this clonotype. The J gene is TRBJ2-7, the V gene TRBV7-9, with D tentatively TRBD1 (5 bases). V was pared by 1 base and J by 0 bases, with 7 bases between. The CDR3 length is 14 residues. Germline V gene sequence: CDR1 SEHNR, CDR2 FQNEAQ (reference sequence). This CDR3 reads CASSLVDSSYEQYF. The CDR3 nucleotides read TGTGCCAGCAGCTTAGTAGACAGCTCCTACGAGCAGTACTTC. The variable domain in full, with the rest retrieved from reference TRBV7-9 and TRBJ2-7, is DTGVSQNPRHKITKRGQNVTFRCDPISEHNRLYWYRQTLGQGPEFLTYFQNEAQLEKSRLLSDRFSAERPKGSFSTLEIQRTEQGDSAMYLCASSLVDSSYEQYFGPGTRLTVT.

This clonotype has at least ten counts. The chain is built from TRBV7-9 and TRBJ2-3; possibly TRBD2 for D (6 bases). Germline CDR1 SEHNR, CDR2 FQNEAQ (reference sequence). The CDR3 loop spans 15 amino acids. V lost 3 bases and J lost 0, with 10 bases in between. The CDR3 here is CASSFVGTSTDTQYF. The CDR3, as DNA: TGTGCCAGCAGCTTCGTGGGGACTAGCACAGATACGCAGTATTTT.

V gene TRBV18 combines with J gene TRBJ2-1; D is unresolved. Germline V gives CDR1 KGHSH, CDR2 LQKENI. The CDR3 totals 13 residues. V lost 6 bases, J lost 3 bases, and 9 bases lay in between. The CDR3 sequence is CASSPTDYNEQFF. CDR3 bases: TGTGCCAGCTCCCCTACAGACTACAATGAGCAGTTCTTC. Drawing the rest from reference TRBV18 and TRBJ2-1, the complete variable domain is NAGVMQNPRHLVRRRGQEARLRCSPMKGHSHVYWYRQLPEEGLKFMVYLQKENIIDESGMPKERFSAEFPKEGPSILRIQQVVRGDSAAYFCASSPTDYNEQFFGPGTRLTVL.

This clonotype was recorded at least ten times. The V and J genes are TRBV5-5 and TRBJ1-1; 8 bases fit TRBD1. Germline V gives CDR1 SGHKS, CDR2 YYEKEE (reference sequence). This CDR3 is built from 14 residues. The V segment lost 2 bases and the J segment 4 bases; nucleotides outside the gene matches: 4. Here the CDR3 reads CASSLAGGFTEAFF. The CDR3 bases are TGTGCCAGCAGCTTAGCAGGGGGCTTCACTGAAGCTTTCTTT.